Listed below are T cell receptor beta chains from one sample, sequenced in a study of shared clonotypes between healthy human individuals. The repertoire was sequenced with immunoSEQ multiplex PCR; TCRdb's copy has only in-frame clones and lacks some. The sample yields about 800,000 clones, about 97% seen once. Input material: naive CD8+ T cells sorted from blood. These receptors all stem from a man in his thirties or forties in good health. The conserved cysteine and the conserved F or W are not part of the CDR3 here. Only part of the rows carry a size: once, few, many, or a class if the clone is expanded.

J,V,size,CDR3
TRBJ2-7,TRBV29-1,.,SVEDGAAESYEQY
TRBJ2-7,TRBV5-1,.,ASSLVADEQY
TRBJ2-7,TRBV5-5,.,ASSPRDSVYEQY
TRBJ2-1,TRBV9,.,ASSGIGGKDNNEQF
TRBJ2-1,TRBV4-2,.,ASSQEWRLALYNEQF
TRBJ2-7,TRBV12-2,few,ASRSGQSLYEQY
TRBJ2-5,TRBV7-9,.,ASSLSTSWETQY
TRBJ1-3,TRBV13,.,ASSDTRDTFSGNTIY
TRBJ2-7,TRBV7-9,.,ASSRGTAAYEQY
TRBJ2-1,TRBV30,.,AWSVQIKTSGSSYNEQF
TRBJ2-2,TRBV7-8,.,ASSLGTSGYTGELF
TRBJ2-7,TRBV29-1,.,SGTGTDSYEQY
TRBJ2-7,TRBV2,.,ASSEEGAVYEQY
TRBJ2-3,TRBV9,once,ASSDSRDRGDADTQY
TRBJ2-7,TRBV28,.,ASSLAGGVREQY
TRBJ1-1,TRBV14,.,ASSQDVRVGANTEAF